These 30 T cell receptor beta chains came from one sample sequenced in a study of shared T cell receptors in the human thymus. Only in-frame clones appear in the TCRdb table, and some are missing; sequencing was by immunoSEQ multiplex PCR. This table has hundreds of thousands of clones, roughly 88% appearing once. The same data also went into a second study, on human thymus T cells.

The sample comprised thymocytes. The receptors were sampled from a boy under three years old with a congenital heart defect.

The V gene is TRBV12-5, the J gene TRBJ1-1; 9 bases map to TRBD1. The CDR3 runs to 15 residues. The J segment lost 1 base and the V segment lost 7 bases, leaving 7 bases of the junction unmatched. CDR1 and CDR2 from the germline V gene are LGHNT and FRNRAP. CDR3 coding DNA: TGTGCTAGTGCCAGGGGGACAGGGACGAACACTGAAGCTTTCTTT. Its protein product is CASARGTGTNTEAFF. The whole variable domain, remainder taken from reference TRBV12-5 and TRBJ1-1, is DARVTQTPRHKVTEMGQEVTMRCQPILGHNTVFWYRQTMMQGLELLAYFRNRAPLDDSGMPKDRFSAEMPDATLATLKIQPSEPRDSAVYFCASARGTGTNTEAFFGQGTRLTVV.

The rearrangement uses TRBV6-5 and TRBJ2-3, with D possibly TRBD2 on 6 matching bases. With 4 bases removed from V and 2 bases from J, the gap between germline ends came to 13 bases. Germline lookup yields CDR1 MNHEY and CDR2 SVGAGI. This CDR3 is built from 15 residues. The CDR3 reads CASSSAAGPTDTQYF. Here the CDR3 DNA reads TGTGCCAGCAGTTCGGCGGCGGGACCCACAGATACGCAGTATTTT.

The chain recombines TRBV4-2 with TRBJ2-3, with a weak D call TRBD2 (6 bases). The CDR3 contains 18 residues. Trimming removed 3 bases from V and 4 bases from J, with 23 bases in between. Germline V lookup: CDR1 LGHNA, CDR2 YNFKEQ. CDR3 protein: CASSQRWGGGNEPDTQYF. The DNA for the CDR3 is TGTGCCAGCAGCCAGAGGTGGGGTGGGGGGAACGAGCCAGATACGCAGTATTTT.

The chain joins TRBV29-1 to TRBJ2-7; D is undetermined. The CDR3 consists of 11 residues. Germline CDR1 is SQVTM and CDR2 is ANQGSEA. Trimming took 3 bases from V and 1 from J, leaving 4 bases between them. The chain's CDR3 is CSVDQSYEQYF. The CDR3 region has the DNA TGCAGCGTTGATCAGTCCTACGAGCAGTACTTC.

The chain links TRBV28 to TRBJ2-5; possible D gene TRBD2, 7 bases. The CDR3 has 17 residues. Trimming took 4 bases from V and 1 from J, leaving 19 bases between them. CDR1 is MDHEN, CDR2 SYDVKM, per germline. The CDR3 loop is CASSYSNRAGAQETQYF. The DNA for the CDR3 is TGTGCCAGCAGTTACTCCAACAGGGCGGGGGCCCAAGAGACCCAGTACTTC.

The genes are TRBV6-5 and TRBJ2-7; 13 nucleotides agree with TRBD2. Losses at the gene ends were 5 bases for V and 5 bases for J; bases not matched to a gene: 6. CDR3 length: 15 residues. Germline lookup yields CDR1 MNHEY and CDR2 SVGAGI. For the CDR3, the DNA is TGTGCCAGCAGTCCAGGGACTAGCGGGACCCACGAGCAGTACTTC. Translated: CASSPGTSGTHEQYF.

The rearrangement joins TRBV7-2 to TRBJ1-2, with TRBD1 matching over 8 bases. CDR3 size: 14 residues. Germline CDR1 and CDR2: SGHTA and FQGNSA. V gave up 7 bases and J gave up 7 bases; unmatched junction bases: 11. DNA of the CDR3: TGTGCCAGCACCGCCGGGGACAGGTGGACTGGCTACACCTTC. Amino acids: CASTAGDRWTGYTF.

CDR3 DNA: TGCGCCAGCAGTGAGTCGTCGACTAGCGAGGATGAGCAGTTCTTC. It encodes CASSESSTSEDEQFF. This rearrangement joins TRBV10-1 to TRBJ2-1; 8 nucleotides agree with TRBD2. Looked up from germline, CDR1 is WNHNN and CDR2 is SYGVQD (reference sequence). With V trimmed by 0 bases and J by 8 bases, 6 bases remained unmatched. This CDR3 comprises 15 residues.

The sample holds one count of this clone. This chain connects TRBV7-6 to TRBJ2-7, with 11 bases that match TRBD2. CDR1 is SGHVS, CDR2 FNYEAQ, per germline. The trim removed 1 base at V and 2 bases at J, leaving 10 bases unmatched. This CDR3 has 18 amino acids. The CDR3 DNA reads as TGTGCCAGCAGCTTAGTGAGGCCCGGGACTAGCGGCCCCTACGAGCAGTACTTC. Its protein product is CASSLVRPGTSGPYEQYF.

V and J are TRBV5-5 and TRBJ2-1, with 9 bases identical to TRBD1. J was trimmed by 0 bases and V by 3 bases; bases with no gene match: 10. The germline V gene encodes CDR1 SGHKS and CDR2 YYEKEE (reference sequence). The CDR3 has 18 amino acids. CDR3: CASSSRDRVPISYNEQFF. The CDR3 DNA follows: TGTGCCAGCAGCTCCCGGGACAGGGTACCCATCTCCTACAATGAGCAGTTCTTC.

The V and J genes are TRBV30 and TRBJ1-6; 7 bases align to TRBD1. The V gene's germline CDR1 is GTSNPN and CDR2 SVGIG (reference sequence). CDR3 size: 14 residues. After removal of 1 base from V and 7 bases from J, the junction contained 4 bases not matched to a gene. The CDR3 here is CAWSGGQTNSPLHF. Here the CDR3 DNA reads TGTGCCTGGAGTGGGGGACAGACAAATTCACCCCTCCACTTT.

V usage is TRBV5-1 and J usage is TRBJ2-1; D call uncertain. This CDR3 has 12 amino acids. Germline V CDR1 and CDR2: SGHRS, YFSETQ. The germline V and J ends were trimmed by 0 bases and 6 bases, with 4 bases remaining between them. The CDR3 sequence is CASSLDTNEQFF. The CDR3 bases are TGCGCCAGCAGCTTGGACACCAATGAGCAGTTCTTC. The whole variable domain, filled in from reference TRBV5-1 and TRBJ2-1, reads KAGVTQTPRYLIKTRGQQVTLSCSPISGHRSVSWYQQTPGQGLQFLFEYFSETQRNKGNFPGRFSGRQFSNSRSEMNVSTLELGDSALYLCASSLDTNEQFFGPGTRLTVL.

The table lists this clone with a count of one. This chain uses TRBV4-2 with TRBJ2-7; D ambiguous. Germline V lookup: CDR1 LGHNA, CDR2 YNFKEQ. Trimming left V 4 bases short and J 7 bases short, with 20 bases between. CDR3 size: 15 residues. CDR3 bases: TGTGCCAGCAGCCTACCAGGCCCAGGCGATGTGGAGCAGTACTTC. Translated: CASSLPGPGDVEQYF.

The chain uses TRBV19 and TRBJ1-5, with D unclear. The CDR3 runs 17 residues. Trimming cost V 7 bases and J 0 bases, with 19 bases left between them. In germline, CDR1 is LNHDA, CDR2 SQIVND (reference sequence). CDR3 loop: CASMRQPAEHSNQPQHF. The CDR3 DNA follows: TGTGCCAGTATGAGGCAGCCTGCCGAACATAGCAATCAGCCCCAGCATTTT.

J is TRBJ2-1 and V is TRBV21-1; the DNA was not used to check the table's D call, TRBD2. TRBV21-1 counts as a pseudogene. CDR3 length equals 17 residues. The CDR3, as DNA: TGTGCCAGCAGCAAAGGGTGGCGGGAGAGCTCCTACAATGAGCAGTTCTTC. Translated, it gives CASSKGWRESSYNEQFF.

CDR3 sequence reads: CAWKPPRSPSGNTIYF. CDR3 bases: TGTGCCTGGAAGCCACCCCGCTCCCCCTCTGGAAACACCATATATTTT. The rearrangement joins TRBV30 to TRBJ1-3, with D unclear. V lost 4 bases to trimming and J lost 0 bases, with 16 bases between them. Germline CDR1 is GTSNPN and CDR2 is SVGIG (reference sequence). The CDR3 length is 16 residues.

V gene TRBV29-1 combines with J gene TRBJ1-2, with 8 bases identical to TRBD1. V shed 6 bases, J shed 8 bases, and the junction held 11 bases outside the gene matches. Germline CDR1 is SQVTM and CDR2 is ANQGSEA. The CDR3 loop spans 13 amino acids. In nucleotides, the CDR3 is TGCAGCGTGGGGGACAGGTGGAGCGGAGGCTACACCTTC. This sequence encodes CSVGDRWSGGYTF.

This clone is a singleton in its sample. The rearrangement joins TRBV30 to TRBJ1-3; tentative D call: TRBD1 (6 bases). Trimming left V 3 bases short and J 4 bases short, with 13 bases between. Germline CDR1 is GTSNPN and CDR2 is SVGIG (reference sequence). CDR3 length: 14 amino acids. The CDR3 DNA is TGTGCCTGGAGGGGAGGGGGGCTCGGAAACACCATATATTTT. Translating gives CAWRGGGLGNTIYF.

The gene calls are TRBV13 and TRBJ2-3; D is undetermined. The CDR3 contains 13 residues. V was cut by 0 bases and J by 4 bases, with 5 bases left in between. Germline V gene lookup returns CDR1 PRHDT and CDR2 FYEKMQ (reference sequence). CDR3 sequence: CASSLGRSDTQYF. In DNA form, the CDR3 reads TGTGCCAGCAGCTTAGGCAGGTCAGATACGCAGTATTTT.

This rearrangement joins TRBV7-2 to TRBJ1-2; possibly TRBD1 for D (5 bases). The CDR3 has 14 residues. Trimming stripped 4 bases from V and 6 bases from J, with 15 bases between. Germline V gene lookup returns CDR1 SGHTA and CDR2 FQGNSA. DNA for the CDR3: TGTGCCAGCAGCTCGTACCCCCAGGGAAATGGCTACACCTTC. Translating gives CASSSYPQGNGYTF.

This clone appeared a single time. The rearrangement uses TRBV29-1 and TRBJ2-1; the D gene is possibly TRBD1 (6 bases). CDR3 length equals 13 residues. Per the germline V gene, CDR1 is SQVTM and CDR2 is ANQGSEA. V was trimmed by 0 bases and J by 5 bases, leaving 8 bases between them. The CDR3 sequence: CSVEEGANNEQFF. The CDR3 DNA follows: TGCAGCGTTGAAGAGGGGGCGAACAATGAGCAGTTCTTC.

This rearrangement joins TRBV5-1 to TRBJ1-2, with 7 bases lining up with TRBD1. J was trimmed by 0 bases and V by 4 bases; bases with no gene match: 3. Per germline, CDR1 SGHRS and CDR2 YFSETQ. The CDR3 loop spans 14 amino acids. CDR3 DNA: TGCGCCAGCAGCACGGGACAGACTAACTATGGCTACACCTTC. As protein: CASSTGQTNYGYTF. The complete variable domain, with remaining parts taken from reference TRBV5-1 and TRBJ1-2, reads KAGVTQTPRYLIKTRGQQVTLSCSPISGHRSVSWYQQTPGQGLQFLFEYFSETQRNKGNFPGRFSGRQFSNSRSEMNVSTLELGDSALYLCASSTGQTNYGYTFGSGTRLTVV.

The chain joins TRBV6-5 to TRBJ2-7, with 7 bases fitting TRBD1. This CDR3 comprises 15 residues. The J segment lost 2 bases and the V segment lost 6 bases, leaving 10 bases of the junction unmatched. From germline, CDR1 is MNHEY and CDR2 SVGAGI. The CDR3 DNA follows: TGTGCCAGCAGGGGTAAACAGGGGCTCACCTACGAGCAGTACTTC. This gives the protein CASRGKQGLTYEQYF.

The V gene is TRBV18, the J gene TRBJ1-4; the D gene is possibly TRBD1 (5 bases). Trimming pared 2 bases from V and 8 bases from J, leaving 12 bases between. CDR3 length: 14 residues. Germline CDR1 KGHSH, CDR2 LQKENI. CDR3 DNA: TGTGCCAGCTCACCAGGTCTGACAGCCGAAAAACTGTTTTTT. Translated: CASSPGLTAEKLFF.

The chain has TRBV5-8 and TRBJ2-7, with 11 positions matching TRBD2. V gave up 7 bases and J gave up 2 bases; unmatched junction bases: 20. Germline CDR1 SGHTS, CDR2 YDEGEE. The CDR3 runs to 19 residues. DNA of the CDR3: TGTGCCAGCTCCACAAATACAGCTTTAGGACTAGCGGGCGCCTACGAGCAGTACTTC. This translates into CASSTNTALGLAGAYEQYF.

V gene TRBV11-2 combines with J gene TRBJ1-2; 9 bases align to TRBD1. The V gene end was trimmed by 1 base and the J gene end by 4 bases; junction bases not matched to a gene: 4. The CDR3 has 15 amino acids. CDR1 is SGHAT, CDR2 FQNNGV, per germline. The DNA of the CDR3 is TGTGCCAGCAGCTTAGGACAGGGGGTCAGCTATGGCTACACCTTC. Its protein is CASSLGQGVSYGYTF.

Notes on this clone: The identical CDR3 is also encoded by other nucleotide sequences in the sample. This chain links TRBV5-6 with TRBJ1-2; D is unclear. The germline V and J ends were trimmed by 4 bases and 8 bases, with 18 bases remaining between them. The CDR3 loop spans 14 amino acids. CDR1 SGHDT and CDR2 YYEEEE come from the germline V gene. The CDR3 DNA follows: TGTGCCAGCAGCCCCGCGGGCAGGATGCACGGCTACACCTTC. This translates into CASSPAGRMHGYTF.

The chain links TRBV4-3 to TRBJ1-1; perhaps TRBD1 as D (6 bases). The CDR3 has 15 amino acids. Germline V CDR1 and CDR2: LGHNA, YSLEER. V shed 3 bases and J shed 1 base, with 12 bases lying between them. CDR3 nucleotide sequence: TGCGCCAGCAGCCAGTCGCGGGGGCCGAACACTGAAGCTTTCTTT. It codes for CASSQSRGPNTEAFF.

This clone was seen once. The V and J genes are TRBV28 and TRBJ2-7; 11 nucleotides agree with TRBD2. V shed 4 bases and J 2 bases; nucleotides not matched to a gene: 22. Germline CDR1 is MDHEN and CDR2 is SYDVKM. The CDR3 runs 21 residues. CDR3 sequence reads: CASSCYIGGRGTSGYTYEQYF. The CDR3 nucleotides read TGTGCCAGCAGTTGTTACATAGGGGGGCGCGGGACTAGCGGTTATACCTACGAGCAGTACTTC.

The chain employs TRBV13 and TRBJ2-2; D gene unclear. In germline, CDR1 is PRHDT, CDR2 FYEKMQ (reference sequence). Trimming shortened V by 2 bases and J by 7 bases, and 8 bases separated the two germline ends. CDR3 length: 13 residues. The CDR3 sequence: CASSLSVGGELFF. CDR3 coding DNA: TGTGCCAGCAGCTTATCGGTCGGCGGGGAGCTGTTTTTT.